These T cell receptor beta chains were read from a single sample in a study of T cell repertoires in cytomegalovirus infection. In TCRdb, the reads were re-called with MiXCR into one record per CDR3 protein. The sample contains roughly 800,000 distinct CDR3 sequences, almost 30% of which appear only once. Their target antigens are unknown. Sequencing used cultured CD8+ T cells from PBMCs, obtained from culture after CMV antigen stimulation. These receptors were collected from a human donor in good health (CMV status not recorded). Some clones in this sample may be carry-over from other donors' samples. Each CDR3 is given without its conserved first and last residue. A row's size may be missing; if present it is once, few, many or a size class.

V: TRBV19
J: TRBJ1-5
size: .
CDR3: ASTAASNQPQH

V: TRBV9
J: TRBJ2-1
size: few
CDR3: ASSVKGGRDEQF

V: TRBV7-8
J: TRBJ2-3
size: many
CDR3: ASSLGTGNTDTQY

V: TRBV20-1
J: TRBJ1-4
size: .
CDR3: SARGGGDTHGKLF

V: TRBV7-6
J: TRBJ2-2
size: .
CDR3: ASSQTTGQNTGELF

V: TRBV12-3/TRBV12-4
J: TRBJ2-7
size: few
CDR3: ASSLRTGHRYEQY

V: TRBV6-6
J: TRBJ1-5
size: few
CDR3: ASRENWDRGYGNQPQH

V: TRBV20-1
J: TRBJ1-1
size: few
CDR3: SACRTGEMNTEAF

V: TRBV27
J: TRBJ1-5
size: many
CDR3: ASSLSWGSNQPQH

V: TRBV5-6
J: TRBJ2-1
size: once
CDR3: ASSLLGSEFLYNEQF

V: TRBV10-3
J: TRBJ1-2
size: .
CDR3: AISEFGRSTNYGYT

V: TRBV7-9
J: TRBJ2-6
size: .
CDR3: ASSLYPAGGANVLT

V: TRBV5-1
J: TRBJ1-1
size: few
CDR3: ASSLGMGVPEAF

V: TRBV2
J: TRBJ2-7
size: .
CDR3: ASSPPLGHEQY

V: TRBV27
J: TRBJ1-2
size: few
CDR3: ASSSTGVVHYGYT

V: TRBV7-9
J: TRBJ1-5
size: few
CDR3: ASSSTGNNQPQH

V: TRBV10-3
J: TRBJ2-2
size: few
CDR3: AISEEWGNTGELF

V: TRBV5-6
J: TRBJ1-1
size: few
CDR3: ASSHGHVRAF

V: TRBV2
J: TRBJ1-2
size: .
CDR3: ASSEAWKGTFPYGYT

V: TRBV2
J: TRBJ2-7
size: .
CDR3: ASSGSGQKNYEQY

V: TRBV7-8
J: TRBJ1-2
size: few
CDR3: ASSLGRGLGGYT

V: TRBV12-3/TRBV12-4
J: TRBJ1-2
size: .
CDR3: ASSAGGAGYT

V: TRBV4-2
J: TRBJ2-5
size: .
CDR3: ASSQNTVAGGQTQETQY

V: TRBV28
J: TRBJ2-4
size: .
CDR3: ASTLGLAGGLAKNIQY

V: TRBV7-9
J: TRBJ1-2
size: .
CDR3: ASSFMGQKSYGYT

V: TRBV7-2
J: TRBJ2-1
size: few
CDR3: ASGGPEQF

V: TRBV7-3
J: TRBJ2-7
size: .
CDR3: ASSPRTASLYEQY

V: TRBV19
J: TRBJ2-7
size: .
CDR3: ASSTRDSGIYEQY